This entry lists 19 T cell receptor beta chains sequenced from one sample in a study of radiation and T cells in renal cell carcinoma. Stated time point: blood 4 weeks post-SBRT, at nephrectomy. The sample's treatment: 15 Gy SBRT to primary tumor, nephrectomy 4 weeks later. TCRdb's table, derived via immunoSEQ multiplex PCR, lists solely in-frame clones and lacks some. The table records about 170,000 clones, 88% of them present only once. The material sequenced was blood, taken from a patient whose treatment included radiotherapy and nephrectomy. The receptors derive from a woman aged 50 to 60 with renal cell carcinoma.

The chain has TRBV7-9 and TRBJ1-5; D is unclear. CDR1 is SEHNR and CDR2 is FQNEAQ in the germline V gene (reference sequence). This CDR3 is built from 12 residues. Trimming removed 2 bases at V and 5 bases at J, with 4 bases between. The CDR3 is CASSLIDQPQHF. In DNA, the CDR3 is TGTGCCAGCAGCTTAATAGATCAGCCCCAGCATTTT.

This chain uses TRBV7-9 with TRBJ1-1; D possibly corresponds to TRBD1 (5 bases). The CDR3 covers 15 residues. Germline loops: CDR1 SEHNR, CDR2 FQNEAQ (reference sequence). The germline V and J ends were trimmed by 0 bases and 5 bases, with 13 bases remaining between them. The CDR3 region has the DNA TGTGCCAGCAGCTTAGCGGTTCTGGGACCGACTGAAGCTTTCTTT. It yields the protein CASSLAVLGPTEAFF.

V gene TRBV11-2 combines with J gene TRBJ2-3; 12 bases line up with TRBD1. The germline CDR1 and CDR2 sequences are SGHAT and FQNNGV. This CDR3 comprises 14 residues. Unmatched junction bases numbered 3, after V lost 5 bases and J lost 6 bases. CDR3 in DNA: TGTGCCAGCAGCCGGGACAGGGGGCAGGATACGCAGTATTTT. Protein: CASSRDRGQDTQYF.

This chain uses TRBV19 with TRBJ2-2; tentative D call: TRBD2 (5 bases). This CDR3 has 15 residues. V lost 3 bases, J lost 5 bases, and 13 bases lay in between. Germline CDR1 is LNHDA and CDR2 is SQIVND (reference sequence). The CDR3 nucleotides read TGTGCCAGTAGTATTATTTCTCGGGGTACCGGGGAGCTGTTTTTT. Amino acids: CASSIISRGTGELFF.

The gene calls are TRBV30 and TRBJ1-2; D gene uncertain. This CDR3 has 12 amino acids. Per the germline V gene, CDR1 is GTSNPN and CDR2 is SVGIG (reference sequence). The ends were cut back, 0 bases at V and 8 bases at J, with 10 bases in the middle. The CDR3 region has the DNA TGTGCCTGGAGTGTCGGAGCGGGAGGCTACACCTTC. It is translated as CAWSVGAGGYTF.

This sequence joins TRBV11-3 and TRBJ2-3; D unresolved. Looked up from germline, CDR1 is SGHNT and CDR2 is YENEEA. Trimming cost V 0 bases and J 9 bases, with 10 bases left between them. This CDR3 comprises 13 residues. This CDR3 reads CASSLDQGRTQYF. The CDR3 DNA reads TGTGCCAGCAGCTTAGATCAAGGCAGGACGCAGTATTTT.

The rearrangement uses TRBV14 and TRBJ2-7, with D possibly TRBD2 on 5 matching bases. Germline-derived CDR1 and CDR2 are SGHDN and FVKESK. The CDR3 loop spans 17 amino acids. Trimming removed 4 bases at V and 5 bases at J, with 24 bases between. CDR3 protein: CASSRRWTGSYRHEQYF. The CDR3 DNA sequence: TGTGCCAGCAGCCGCCGATGGACGGGGTCCTACCGCCACGAGCAGTACTTC.

V is TRBV19 and J is TRBJ1-2; no definite D call. This CDR3 region has 14 residues. Germline CDR1 is LNHDA and CDR2 is SQIVND (reference sequence). Trimming took off 0 bases at V and 9 bases at J, with 14 bases between the two ends. The CDR3 nucleotides are TGTGCCAGTAGTATAGATGATAGGCAACGACGCTACACCTTC. Protein product: CASSIDDRQRRYTF.

The chain recombines TRBV19 with TRBJ1-2; 7 bases line up with TRBD1. The J segment lost 7 bases and the V segment lost 3 bases, leaving 14 bases of the junction unmatched. In germline, CDR1 is LNHDA, CDR2 SQIVND (reference sequence). The CDR3 has 16 amino acids. The CDR3 coding sequence is TGTGCCAGTAGTATTTGGAGGGGGCGCCGGAGTCGTGGCTACACCTTC. It is translated as CASSIWRGRRSRGYTF.

This clone occurred once. This rearrangement joins TRBV7-2 to TRBJ2-5, with TRBD1 matching 9 bases. This CDR3 is built from 15 residues. CDR1 is SGHTA and CDR2 is FQGNSA in the germline V gene. Trimming took 2 bases from V and 3 from J; bases not matched to a gene: 4. The CDR3 sequence is CASSLHGTGKETQYF. The DNA for the CDR3 is TGTGCCAGCAGCTTACATGGGACAGGGAAAGAGACCCAGTACTTC.

V usage is TRBV6-6 and J usage is TRBJ1-2; D might be TRBD1 (5 bases). Germline V gives CDR1 MNHNY, CDR2 SVGAGI (reference sequence). Trimming removed 7 bases from V and 8 bases from J, with 17 bases in between. This CDR3 is built from 13 residues. CDR3 in DNA: TGTGCCAGCACCTCCCCGGGGCGTGGAGGCTACACCTTC. This encodes CASTSPGRGGYTF.

The chain combines TRBV7-8 with TRBJ1-1; tentatively, D is TRBD1 (6 bases). The CDR3 length is 14 residues. CDR1 is SGHVS and CDR2 is FQNEAQ in the germline V gene. V dropped 0 bases and J dropped 2 bases, with 7 bases sitting between them. CDR3 amino acids: CASSLARGNTEAFF. The CDR3 DNA is TGTGCCAGCAGCTTAGCCAGGGGAAACACTGAAGCTTTCTTT.

This chain links TRBV10-3 with TRBJ1-6; tentative D call: TRBD1 (5 bases). The germline V gene encodes CDR1 ENHRY and CDR2 SYGVKD. Deletions cut 2 bases from V and 4 bases from J, with 12 bases between. This CDR3 spans 16 amino acids. CDR3 loop: CAISESRVIYNSPLHF. CDR3 in DNA: TGTGCCATCAGTGAGAGCAGGGTTATATATAATTCACCCCTCCACTTT.

V gene TRBV28 combines with J gene TRBJ2-1; D might be TRBD1 or TRBD2, each matching 5 bases. The CDR3 consists of 17 residues. CDR1 MDHEN and CDR2 SYDVKM come from the germline V gene. Trimming cost V 4 bases and J 7 bases, with 23 bases left between them. CDR3 nucleotide sequence: TGTGCCAGCAGTTCCTCGCCCGGGACCTGGGCAGGGAATGAGCAGTTCTTC. Translation: CASSSSPGTWAGNEQFF.

The V and J genes are TRBV11-2 and TRBJ2-5; D gene uncertain. The CDR3 totals 14 residues. V was shortened by 0 bases and J by 3 bases, with 8 bases between the two germline ends. Germline CDR1 and CDR2: SGHAT and FQNNGV. Here the CDR3 DNA reads TGTGCCAGCAGCTTAGACCGGTGGGAAGAGACCCAGTACTTC. This gives the protein CASSLDRWEETQYF.

This chain connects TRBV15 to TRBJ1-1; D gene unclear. This CDR3 contains 15 residues. Germline V gives CDR1 LNHNV, CDR2 YYDKDF (reference sequence). Between the trimmed V and J ends, which lost 0 bases and 4 bases, there was a span of 12 bases. The CDR3 bases are TGTGCCACCAGCAGAGATGTAGGAGAGAGCACTGAAGCTTTCTTT. It encodes CATSRDVGESTEAFF.

The chain employs TRBV5-1 and TRBJ1-1, with 7 bases matching TRBD1. J lost 0 bases, V lost 3 bases, and 14 bases had no gene match. The CDR3 is 18 amino acids. Germline CDR1 and CDR2: SGHRS and YFSETQ. The CDR3 region is CASSSTGSGENLNTEAFF. The CDR3 DNA reads as TGCGCCAGCAGCTCGACAGGGAGCGGGGAAAACCTGAACACTGAAGCTTTCTTT.

This chain links TRBV19 with TRBJ2-6; D remains unclear. The CDR3 runs 15 residues. Between the trimmed V and J ends, which lost 9 bases and 2 bases, there was a span of 14 bases. Germline loops: CDR1 LNHDA, CDR2 SQIVND (reference sequence). Here the CDR3 reads CASQKGITGANVLTF. The CDR3, as DNA: TGTGCCAGCCAAAAAGGGATTACTGGGGCCAACGTCCTGACTTTC.

The V call is TRBV9, the J call TRBJ2-7, with 7 bases matching TRBD1. The CDR3 loop spans 15 amino acids. V was pared by 4 bases and J by 3 bases, with 10 bases of the junction left unmatched. Germline V gives CDR1 SGDLS, CDR2 YYNGEE. The CDR3 loop is CASSPNDRVSYEQYF. Written as DNA, the CDR3 is TGTGCCAGCAGCCCCAACGACAGGGTGAGCTACGAGCAGTACTTC.